This T cell receptor (beta chain) was sequenced for a study of blood T cell repertoires in COVID-19. About the study: Italy, Spain and the United States were the sources of the convalescent and acute COVID-19 samples. The analysed material was cDNA or gDNA that came from T cells, B-cell-depleted T cells, or PBMCs.

Germline V gives CDR1 LNHDA, CDR2 SQIVND (reference sequence). V lost 5 bases to trimming and J lost 8 bases; unmatched junction nucleotides: 11. The CDR3 consists of 15 residues. Per the authors' pipeline: How many nucleated cells were present was estimated from reference gene primer amplification. TCRdb's table, derived via immunoSEQ multiplex PCR, lists solely in-frame clones and lacks some. That table furnishes V, J and clone size, whereas the DNA furnished D and trimming. The sample shows hundreds of thousands of clones, around 90% of them seen only once. The chain is built from TRBV19 and TRBJ2-7; 11 nucleotides match TRBD2. The receptor was isolated from a human donor in a cohort sampled during active COVID-19. Material for sequencing was peripheral blood. The chain's CDR3 is CASSPSGGINFKQYF. DNA of the CDR3: TGTGCCAGTAGTCCTAGCGGGGGGATTAATTTCAAGCAGTACTTC.